Below, 28 T cell receptor beta chains from the same sample are listed, as sequenced in a study of blood T cell repertoires in COVID-19 (TCRdb year 2020). Library generation was performed with the immunoSEQ multiplex PCR assay. Entries here come from immuneACCESS through TCRdb and include only in-frame sequences with V and J called. Some clones fail to appear in such tables; in the studies checked, an unresolved V gene covers under half of the shortfall, and the cause of the remainder is unknown. The sample data list 80,000 to 100,000 clones, and more than 65% of these were observed just once. Of the sample, less than 4.5% is held by the ten largest clones. Source material: peripheral blood. The receptors were sampled from a man in his 60s with acute or convalescent COVID-19.

The CDR3 DNA is TGTGCCAGCAGCGTATCGTTTGGAGAGGGCTCTGGAAACACCATATATTTT. It codes for CASSVSFGEGSGNTIYF. This rearrangement joins TRBV9 to TRBJ1-3; no definite D call. The CDR3 loop spans 17 amino acids. Trimming removed 1 base from V and 0 bases from J, with 14 bases in between. Germline V gene lookup returns CDR1 SGDLS and CDR2 YYNGEE.

This clone has just a few counts. The chain has TRBV10-2 and TRBJ2-1; unclear D gene. V lost 3 bases and J lost 5, with 5 bases in between. CDR3 length: 12 residues. Germline V gene lookup returns CDR1 WSHSY and CDR2 SAAADI. The CDR3 here is CASSDTHNEQFF. CDR3 DNA sequence: TGCGCCAGCAGTGACACTCACAATGAGCAGTTCTTC.

This chain's CDR3 is CASSLAGGDYNEQFF. CDR3 DNA: TGCGCCAGCAGCCTGGCTGGCGGAGACTACAATGAGCAGTTCTTC. This chain uses TRBV5-1 with TRBJ2-1, with D unclear. The V and J ends lost 4 bases and 3 bases respectively, with 14 bases between them. This CDR3 region has 15 residues. Germline CDR1 SGHRS, CDR2 YFSETQ. The full variable domain, in which reference TRBV5-1 and TRBJ2-1 provide the parts outside the CDR3, is KAGVTQTPRYLIKTRGQQVTLSCSPISGHRSVSWYQQTPGQGLQFLFEYFSETQRNKGNFPGRFSGRQFSNSRSEMNVSTLELGDSALYLCASSLAGGDYNEQFFGPGTRLTVL.

The genes are TRBV3-1 (or the pseudogene TRBV3-2) and TRBJ2-1; TRBD1 agrees at 8 bases. CDR1 is LGHDT and CDR2 is YNNKEL in the germline V gene (reference sequence). This CDR3 region has 15 residues. With 3 bases clipped from V and 1 base from J, the junction kept 2 bases outside the gene matches. CDR3 protein: CASSQGTGSYNEQFF. In DNA, the CDR3 is TGTGCCAGCAGCCAGGGGACAGGATCCTACAATGAGCAGTTCTTC.

This chain links TRBV6-5 with TRBJ2-7; 9 nucleotides match TRBD1. The CDR3 totals 14 residues. V lost 9 bases to trimming and J lost 2 bases; unmatched junction nucleotides: 8. Germline V gene sequence: CDR1 MNHEY, CDR2 SVGAGI. The CDR3 DNA reads TGTGCCAGTCTGCCCGGACAGGGGACCTACGAGCAGTACTTC. Its translation is CASLPGQGTYEQYF.

The chain is built from TRBV19 and TRBJ1-2; 8 nucleotides line up with TRBD1. CDR1 is LNHDA and CDR2 is SQIVND in the germline V gene (reference sequence). Trimming at V came to 4 bases and at J to 8 bases, leaving 9 bases not matched to a gene. The CDR3 is 14 residues long. The chain's CDR3 is CASSTPGGAWGYTF. In DNA, the CDR3 is TGTGCCAGTAGTACCCCAGGGGGCGCTTGGGGCTACACCTTC.

This clone appeared once. CDR3 protein: CHVRGTHEQYF. The CDR3 region has the DNA TGTCACGTAAGGGGGACACACGAGCAGTACTTC. V gene TRBV27 combines with J gene TRBJ2-7, with D tentatively TRBD1 (6 bases). Germline V gene sequence: CDR1 MNHEY, CDR2 SMNVEV (reference sequence). The CDR3 sequence is 11 residues long.

The rearrangement joins TRBV11-3 to TRBJ1-3, with 9 bases lining up with TRBD1. From germline, CDR1 is SGHNT and CDR2 YENEEA. V was clipped by 8 bases and J by 4 bases; unmatched bases: 9. There are 15 residues in the CDR3. The DNA of the CDR3 is TGTGCCAGCCGCAGGACAGGGGTGGAAGGAAACACCATATATTTT. Translation: CASRRTGVEGNTIYF.

This rearrangement joins TRBV4-1 to TRBJ2-7; weak D call: TRBD1 (5 bases). This CDR3 has 17 amino acids. Per the germline V gene, CDR1 is MGHRA and CDR2 is YSYEKL. V shed 0 bases and J shed 8 bases, with 23 bases lying between them. As DNA, the CDR3 is TGCGCCAGCAGCCAAGAGGGGCCAGAGATAAACTATTACCAGCAGTACTTC. This encodes CASSQEGPEINYYQQYF.

This clone was observed a few times. At one boundary the junction diverges from the germline segment, which might be a read error. The chain combines TRBV30 with TRBJ1-1; 7 bases are a match to TRBD1. The CDR3 runs 14 residues. CDR1 and CDR2 (germline): GTSNPN, SVGIG (reference sequence). The CDR3 coding sequence is TGTGCCAGGAGTCGGGACAGCCGTAACACTGAAGCTTTCTTT. The encoded protein is CARSRDSRNTEAFF. Based on the CDR3 plus reference TRBV30 and TRBJ1-1, the full variable domain is SQTIHQWPATLVQPVGSPLSLECTVEGTSNPNLYWYRQAAGRGLQLLFYSVGIGQISSEVPQNLSASRPQDRQFILSSKKLLLSDSGFYLCARSRDSRNTEAFFGQGTRLTVV.

The gene calls are TRBV3-1 (or the pseudogene TRBV3-2) and TRBJ1-5, with TRBD1 as a possible D gene (6 bases). Trimming took off 1 base at V and 6 bases at J, with 13 bases between the two ends. Germline lookup yields CDR1 LGHDT and CDR2 YNNKEL (reference sequence). The length of the CDR3 is 15 residues. The DNA for the CDR3 is TGTGCCAGCAGCCAAGGTGCGGGGGCGGGTCAGCCCCAGCATTTT. The encoded protein is CASSQGAGAGQPQHF.

The chain employs TRBV9 and TRBJ2-3, with 8 bases that match TRBD2. CDR1 and CDR2 (germline): SGDLS, YYNGEE. This CDR3 comprises 15 residues. With V trimmed by 0 bases and J by 8 bases, 8 bases remained unmatched. The CDR3: CASSVEPAGVGTQYF. Written as DNA, the CDR3 is TGTGCCAGCAGCGTAGAACCAGCGGGAGTTGGTACGCAGTATTTT.

This clone was seen a single time. The chain links TRBV5-1 to TRBJ2-3, with 7 bases lining up with TRBD2. This CDR3 is built from 16 residues. J lost 0 bases, V lost 4 bases, and 8 bases had no gene match. CDR1 is SGHRS and CDR2 is YFSETQ in the germline V gene. The CDR3 bases are TGCGCCAGCAGCCCCGGAGCGGGACCTAGCACAGATACGCAGTATTTT. Translation: CASSPGAGPSTDTQYF.

A single count supports this clone. This CDR3 is CASSLRGGLNYGYTF. In nucleotides, the CDR3 is TGTGCCAGCAGCTTGAGGGGGGGTCTTAACTATGGCTACACCTTC. This chain uses TRBV11-3 with TRBJ1-2; TRBD1 is a possible D gene (6 bases). Deletions cut 3 bases from V and 1 base from J, with 12 bases between. Germline V CDR1 and CDR2: SGHNT, YENEEA. The CDR3 is 15 amino acids.

The chain has TRBV19 and TRBJ1-5; D call uncertain. In germline, CDR1 is LNHDA, CDR2 SQIVND (reference sequence). Trimming pared 9 bases from V and 3 bases from J, leaving 12 bases between. The length of the CDR3 is 13 residues. This chain's CDR3 is CARNSLHNQPQHF. The CDR3 nucleotides read TGTGCCAGAAACAGTTTACACAATCAGCCCCAGCATTTT. The complete variable domain, with remaining parts taken from reference TRBV19 and TRBJ1-5, reads DGGITQSPKYLFRKEGQNVTLSCEQNLNHDAMYWYRQDPGQGLRLIYYSQIVNDFQKGDIAEGYSVSREKKESFPLTVTSAQKNPTAFYLCARNSLHNQPQHFGDGTRLSIL.

V gene TRBV28 combines with J gene TRBJ1-6, with D unresolved. V dropped 6 bases and J dropped 8 bases, with 20 bases sitting between them. In germline, CDR1 is MDHEN, CDR2 SYDVKM. The CDR3 runs 16 residues. The CDR3 DNA is TGTGCCAGCAGCCGCCCATCGAGTCTGCTGGATTCACCCCTCCACTTT. This encodes CASSRPSSLLDSPLHF. Looking up the rest from reference TRBV28 and TRBJ1-6 gives the full variable domain: DVKVTQSSRYLVKRTGEKVFLECVQDMDHENMFWYRQDPGLGLRLIYFSYDVKMKEKGDIPEGYSVSREKKERFSLILESASTNQTSMYLCASSRPSSLLDSPLHFGNGTRLTVT.

The J gene is TRBJ2-3, the V gene TRBV18, with 11 positions matching TRBD2. This CDR3 contains 17 residues. The J segment lost 0 bases and the V segment lost 1 base, leaving 3 bases of the junction unmatched. Germline-derived CDR1 and CDR2 are KGHSH and LQKENI. For the CDR3, the DNA is TGTGCCAGCTCACCACTAGCGGGGGGGCGCAGCACAGATACGCAGTATTTT. Its protein is CASSPLAGGRSTDTQYF. The whole variable domain, remainder taken from reference TRBV18 and TRBJ2-3, is NAGVMQNPRHLVRRRGQEARLRCSPMKGHSHVYWYRQLPEEGLKFMVYLQKENIIDESGMPKERFSAEFPKEGPSILRIQQVVRGDSAAYFCASSPLAGGRSTDTQYFGPGTRLTVL.

The V gene is TRBV27, the J gene TRBJ2-3; 9 bases match TRBD2. The CDR3 sequence is 13 residues long. The germline V gene encodes CDR1 MNHEY and CDR2 SMNVEV (reference sequence). V lost 4 bases, J lost 5 bases, and 1 base stayed unmatched. The CDR3: CASSWREGDTQYF. CDR3 sequence (DNA): TGTGCCAGCAGTTGGCGGGAGGGAGATACGCAGTATTTT.

The chain uses TRBV7-3 and TRBJ2-1, with D possibly being TRBD1 (5 bases). Germline CDR1 is SGHTA and CDR2 is FQGTGA. The CDR3 consists of 13 residues. With 3 bases removed from V and 4 bases from J, the gap between germline ends came to 7 bases. The DNA for the CDR3 is TGTGCCAGCAGCTTGGGGCAGTACAATGAGCAGTTCTTC. Its protein product is CASSLGQYNEQFF.

This chain uses TRBV7-8 with TRBJ1-1; D is unclear. The V gene's germline CDR1 is SGHVS and CDR2 FQNEAQ. The CDR3 is 11 amino acids. V lost 3 bases and J lost 8, with 7 bases in between. The DNA of the CDR3 is TGTGCCAGCAGCTTCGGGGTAGAAGCTTTCTTT. Its translation: CASSFGVEAFF.

This clone was counted only a few times. Additional DNA sequences in this sample encode the identical CDR3. The V call is TRBV4-1, the J call TRBJ1-5; 9 bases are shared with TRBD1. The CDR3 extends over 15 amino acids. Germline lookup yields CDR1 MGHRA and CDR2 YSYEKL. V lost 0 bases, J lost 4 bases, and 1 base stayed unmatched. CDR3 DNA: TGCGCCAGCAGCCAAGATGGACAGGGGAATCAGCCCCAGCATTTT. Translating gives CASSQDGQGNQPQHF.

The chain combines TRBV24-1 with TRBJ2-1, with 12 bases matching TRBD1. The germline V gene encodes CDR1 KGHDR and CDR2 SFDVKD. The CDR3 spans 15 residues. With 3 bases clipped from V and 9 bases from J, the junction kept 5 bases outside the gene matches. CDR3 in amino acids: CATSDPGQGAGEQFF. The DNA of the CDR3 is TGTGCCACCAGTGATCCGGGACAGGGGGCGGGTGAGCAGTTCTTC.

CDR3 loop: CAWSVHSGGSTDTQYF. Written as DNA, the CDR3 is TGTGCCTGGAGTGTACATAGCGGGGGTTCCACAGATACGCAGTATTTT. The V gene is TRBV30, the J gene TRBJ2-3; 9 positions match TRBD2. The CDR3 is 16 amino acids. CDR1 is GTSNPN, CDR2 SVGIG, per germline (reference sequence). V shed 0 bases and J 2 bases; nucleotides not matched to a gene: 6.

The genes are TRBV29-1 and TRBJ1-1; 7 bases are shared with TRBD1. Germline CDR1 is SQVTM and CDR2 is ANQGSEA. V gave up 5 bases and J gave up 4 bases; unmatched junction bases: 4. The CDR3 spans 12 residues. In nucleotides, the CDR3 is TGCAGCGTTACAGGGGATTCCACTGAAGCTTTCTTT. Its translation: CSVTGDSTEAFF.

The V and J genes are TRBV28 and TRBJ2-3, with D tentatively TRBD1 (6 bases). Trimming took 6 bases from V and 2 from J, leaving 15 bases between them. Germline CDR1 MDHEN, CDR2 SYDVKM. The CDR3 has 15 residues. Here the CDR3 reads CASSSRGMNTDTQYF. The CDR3, as DNA: TGTGCCAGCAGCTCGAGGGGGATGAACACAGATACGCAGTATTTT.

V and J are TRBV7-9 and TRBJ2-7; 10 nucleotides agree with TRBD1. The CDR3 spans 15 residues. The germline gives CDR1 SEHNR, CDR2 FQNEAQ (reference sequence). The V and J ends lost 1 base and 4 bases, in that order; junction bases with no gene match: 4. In DNA, the CDR3 is TGTGCCAGCAGCTTAGGAGGGACAGGGGCGTACGAGCAGTACTTC. This sequence encodes CASSLGGTGAYEQYF.

The chain uses TRBV6-6 and TRBJ1-5; 10 bases map to TRBD1. The germline CDR1 and CDR2 sequences are MNHNY and SVGAGI (reference sequence). V was clipped by 5 bases and J by 6 bases; unmatched bases: 4. This CDR3 has 14 amino acids. The CDR3 DNA reads as TGTGCCAGCAGTCGGGACAGGGGAAGTCAGCCCCAGCATTTT. As protein: CASSRDRGSQPQHF.

The chain joins TRBV24-1 to TRBJ2-3; D is ambiguous. Germline V gene lookup returns CDR1 KGHDR and CDR2 SFDVKD. This CDR3 is built from 14 residues. Trimming pared 5 bases from V and 0 bases from J, leaving 8 bases between. Here the CDR3 DNA reads TGTGCCACCAGTGTAGCTGGCAGCACAGATACGCAGTATTTT. Protein product: CATSVAGSTDTQYF.